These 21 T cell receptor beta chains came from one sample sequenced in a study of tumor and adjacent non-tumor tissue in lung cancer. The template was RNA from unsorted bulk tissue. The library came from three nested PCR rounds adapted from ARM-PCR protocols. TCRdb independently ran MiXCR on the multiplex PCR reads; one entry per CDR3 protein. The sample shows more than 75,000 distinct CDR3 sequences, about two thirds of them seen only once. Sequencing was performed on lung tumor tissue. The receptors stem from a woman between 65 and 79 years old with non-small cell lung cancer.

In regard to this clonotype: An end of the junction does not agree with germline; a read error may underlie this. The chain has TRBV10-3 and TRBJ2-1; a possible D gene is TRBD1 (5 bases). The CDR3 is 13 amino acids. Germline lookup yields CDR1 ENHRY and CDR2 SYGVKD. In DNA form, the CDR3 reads TGTGTCATCAGTGATCGGAAGGGGAATGAGCAGTTCTTC. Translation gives CVISDRKGNEQFF.

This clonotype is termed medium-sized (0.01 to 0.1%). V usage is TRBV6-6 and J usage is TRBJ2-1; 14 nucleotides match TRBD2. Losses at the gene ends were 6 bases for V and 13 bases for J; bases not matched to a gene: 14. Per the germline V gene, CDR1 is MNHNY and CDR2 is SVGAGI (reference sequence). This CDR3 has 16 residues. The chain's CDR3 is CASSPRGTSGSWGQFF. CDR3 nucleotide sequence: TGTGCCAGCAGCCCTCGCGGGACTAGCGGGAGCTGGGGCCAGTTCTTC.

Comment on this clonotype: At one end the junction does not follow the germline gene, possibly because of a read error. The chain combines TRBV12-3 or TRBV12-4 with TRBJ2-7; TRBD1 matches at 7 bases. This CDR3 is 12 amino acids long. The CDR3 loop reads CASSRNRGEQYF. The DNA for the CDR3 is TGTGCCAGCAGCAGAAACAGGGGCGAGCAGTATTTC.

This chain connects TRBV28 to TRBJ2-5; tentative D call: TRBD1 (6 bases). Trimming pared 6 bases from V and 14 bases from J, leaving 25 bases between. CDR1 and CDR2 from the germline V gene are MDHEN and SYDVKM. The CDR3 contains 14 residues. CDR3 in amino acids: CASSSDRPGETQYF. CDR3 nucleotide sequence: TGTGCCAGCAGCAGCGATCGGCCAGGGGAGACACAATACTTC.

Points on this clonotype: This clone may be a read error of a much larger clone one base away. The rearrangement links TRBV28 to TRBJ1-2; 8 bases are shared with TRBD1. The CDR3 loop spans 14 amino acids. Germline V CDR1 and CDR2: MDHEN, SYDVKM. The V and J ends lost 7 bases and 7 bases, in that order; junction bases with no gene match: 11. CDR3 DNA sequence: TGTGCCAGCATTTTCCAGACAGGGGTGGGTGGCTACACCTTC. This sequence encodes CASIFQTGVGGYTF.

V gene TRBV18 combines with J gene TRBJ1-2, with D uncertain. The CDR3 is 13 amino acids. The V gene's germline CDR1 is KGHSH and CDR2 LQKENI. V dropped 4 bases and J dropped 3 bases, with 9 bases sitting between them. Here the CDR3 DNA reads TGTGCCAGCTCACTGGAATCCTACTATGGCTACACCTTC. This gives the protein CASSLESYYGYTF.

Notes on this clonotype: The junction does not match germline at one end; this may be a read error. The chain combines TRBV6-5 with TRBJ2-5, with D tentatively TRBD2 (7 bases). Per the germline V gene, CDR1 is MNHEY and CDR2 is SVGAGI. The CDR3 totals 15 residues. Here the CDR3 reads CTSSYSLGRGKRQYF. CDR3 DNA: TGTACCAGCAGTTACTCGCTTGGGAGGGGGAAGAGACAGTACTTC.

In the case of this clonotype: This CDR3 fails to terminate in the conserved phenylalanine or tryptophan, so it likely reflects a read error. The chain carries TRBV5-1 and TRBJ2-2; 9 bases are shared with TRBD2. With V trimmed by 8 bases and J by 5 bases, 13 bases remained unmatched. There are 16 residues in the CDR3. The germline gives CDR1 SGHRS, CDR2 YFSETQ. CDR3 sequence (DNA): TGCGCCAGTAGCCCCAGTGGTAGCGGGAGTACCGGGGAGCTGTTTTTA. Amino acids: CASSPSGSGSTGELFL.

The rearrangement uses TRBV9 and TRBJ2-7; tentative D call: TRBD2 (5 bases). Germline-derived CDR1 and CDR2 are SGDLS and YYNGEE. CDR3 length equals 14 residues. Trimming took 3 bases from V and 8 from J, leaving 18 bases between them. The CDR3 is CASSASEVLSKQYF. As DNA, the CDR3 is TGTGCCAGCAGCGCTTCGGAGGTGCTAAGCAAGCAGTACTTC.

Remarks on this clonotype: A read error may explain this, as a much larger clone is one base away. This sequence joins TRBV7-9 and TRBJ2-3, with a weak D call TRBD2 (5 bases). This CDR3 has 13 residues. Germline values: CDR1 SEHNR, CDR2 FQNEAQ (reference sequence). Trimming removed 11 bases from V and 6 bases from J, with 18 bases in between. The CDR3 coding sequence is TGTGCCGTCATGTTGGGAGATGTGGATACGCAGTATTTT. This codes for CAVMLGDVDTQYF.

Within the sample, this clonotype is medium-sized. CDR3: CSVRETGVEKLFF. CDR3 sequence (DNA): TGCAGCGTTAGAGAAACAGGGGTCGAAAAACTGTTTTTT. The genes are TRBV29-1 and TRBJ1-4, with TRBD1 identical over 7 bases. The germline gives CDR1 SQVTM, CDR2 ANQGSEA. The CDR3 consists of 13 residues. Unmatched junction bases numbered 8, after V lost 5 bases and J lost 8 bases.

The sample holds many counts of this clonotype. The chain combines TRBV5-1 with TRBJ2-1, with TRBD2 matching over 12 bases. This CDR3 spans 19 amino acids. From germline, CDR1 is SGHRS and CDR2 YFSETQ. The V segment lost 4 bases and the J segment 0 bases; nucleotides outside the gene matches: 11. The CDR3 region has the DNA TGCGCCAGCAGCCCATCCGGGACTAGCGGGTTAGGCTCCTACAATGAGCAGTTCTTC. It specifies CASSPSGTSGLGSYNEQFF.

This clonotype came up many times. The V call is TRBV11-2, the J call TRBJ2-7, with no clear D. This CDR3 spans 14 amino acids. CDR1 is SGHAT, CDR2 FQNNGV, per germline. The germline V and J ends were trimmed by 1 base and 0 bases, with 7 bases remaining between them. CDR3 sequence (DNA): TGTGCCAGCAGCTTAGTCTCAAACTCCTACGAGCAGTACTTC. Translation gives CASSLVSNSYEQYF.

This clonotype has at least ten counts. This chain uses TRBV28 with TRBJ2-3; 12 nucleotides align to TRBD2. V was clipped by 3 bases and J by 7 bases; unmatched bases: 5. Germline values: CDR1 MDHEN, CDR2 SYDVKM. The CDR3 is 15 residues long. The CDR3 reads CASSLTSGSAHTQYF. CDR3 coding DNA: TGTGCCAGCAGTTTGACTAGCGGGAGTGCACATACGCAGTATTTT.

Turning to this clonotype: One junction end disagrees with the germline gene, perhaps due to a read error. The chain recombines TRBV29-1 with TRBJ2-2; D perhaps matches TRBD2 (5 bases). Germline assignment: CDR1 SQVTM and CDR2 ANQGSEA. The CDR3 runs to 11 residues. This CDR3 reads CIVGDPGELFF. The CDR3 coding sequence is TGCATCGTGGGAGATCCCGGGGAGCTGTTTTTC.

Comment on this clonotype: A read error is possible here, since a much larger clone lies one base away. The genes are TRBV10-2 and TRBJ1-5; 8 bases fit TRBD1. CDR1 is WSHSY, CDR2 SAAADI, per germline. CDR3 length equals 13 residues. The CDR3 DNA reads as TGCGCCAGCAGTCTTCAGGGGGCTCAGCCCCGGCATTTT. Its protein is CASSLQGAQPRHF.

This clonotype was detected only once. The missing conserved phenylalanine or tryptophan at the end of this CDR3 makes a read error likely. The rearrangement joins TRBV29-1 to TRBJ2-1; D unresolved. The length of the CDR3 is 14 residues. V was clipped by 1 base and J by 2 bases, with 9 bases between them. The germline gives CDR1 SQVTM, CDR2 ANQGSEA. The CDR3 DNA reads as TGCAGCGTTGAAGTTAGAAGGGCCTACAATGAGCAGTTCTTA. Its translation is CSVEVRRAYNEQFL.

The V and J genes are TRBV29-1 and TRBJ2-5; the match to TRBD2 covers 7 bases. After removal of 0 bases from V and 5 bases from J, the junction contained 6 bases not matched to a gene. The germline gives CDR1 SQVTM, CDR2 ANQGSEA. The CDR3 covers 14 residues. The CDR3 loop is CSVEEEGRGETQYF. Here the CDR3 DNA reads TGCAGCGTTGAAGAGGAGGGGCGGGGGGAGACCCAGTACTTC.

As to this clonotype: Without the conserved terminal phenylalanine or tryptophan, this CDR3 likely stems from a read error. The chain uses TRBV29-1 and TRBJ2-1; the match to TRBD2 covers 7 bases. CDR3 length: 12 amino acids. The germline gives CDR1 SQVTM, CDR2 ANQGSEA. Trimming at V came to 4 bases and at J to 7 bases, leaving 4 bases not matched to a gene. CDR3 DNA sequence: TGCAGCGTTGCAATTAGCGGGAATGAGCAGTTCTTA. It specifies CSVAISGNEQFL.

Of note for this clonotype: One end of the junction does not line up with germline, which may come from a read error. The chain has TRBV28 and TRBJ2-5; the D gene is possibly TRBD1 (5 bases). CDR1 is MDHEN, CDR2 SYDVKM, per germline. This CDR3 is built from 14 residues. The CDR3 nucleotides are TGTGCCAGCAGCCGACAGTCCTACCAAGAGGCCCAGTACTTC. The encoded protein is CASSRQSYQEAQYF. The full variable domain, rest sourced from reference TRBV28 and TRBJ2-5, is DVKVTQSSRYLVKRTGEKVFLECVQDMDHENMFWYRQDPGLGLRLIYFSYDVKMKEKGDIPEGYSVSREKKERFSLILESASTNQTSMYLCASSRQSYQEAQYFGPGTRLLVL.

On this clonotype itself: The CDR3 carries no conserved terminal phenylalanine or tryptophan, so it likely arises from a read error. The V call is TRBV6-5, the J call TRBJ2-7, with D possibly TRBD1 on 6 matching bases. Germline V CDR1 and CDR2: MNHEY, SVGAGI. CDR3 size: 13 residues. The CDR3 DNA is TGTGCCAGCAGTTACTCGAGGGGGTACGTGCAGTACCTC. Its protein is CASSYSRGYVQYL.